This entry lists 18 T cell receptor beta chains sequenced from one sample in a study of T cell changes during pregnancy in multiple sclerosis. Profiled with immunoSEQ multiplex PCR; TCRdb holds only in-frame clones, not every one. The sample lists tens of thousands of clones, approximately 94% seen once, with about 2.6% in the top ten. Here the sequenced sample was CD8+ T cells from peripheral blood mononuclear cells, taken after pregnancy. These receptors originate from a female donor with multiple sclerosis, enrolled in a pregnancy study.

The DNA for the CDR3 is TGTGCCAGCAGCGTAGGGTGGACAGGGGAAGGAAACACTGAAGCTTTCTTT. It specifies CASSVGWTGEGNTEAFF. J is TRBJ1-1 and V is TRBV9; 9 nucleotides align to TRBD1. The CDR3 sequence is 17 residues long. Losses at the gene ends were 0 bases for V and 2 bases for J; bases not matched to a gene: 8. Germline lookup yields CDR1 SGDLS and CDR2 YYNGEE.

The J gene is TRBJ2-7, the V gene TRBV4-1, with D tentatively TRBD1 (6 bases). V lost 3 bases and J lost 4, with 13 bases in between. Germline CDR1 MGHRA, CDR2 YSYEKL. The CDR3 runs to 14 residues. The CDR3 is CASSHRQDGYEQYF. The CDR3 region has the DNA TGCGCCAGCAGCCACCGACAGGACGGGTACGAGCAGTACTTC.

The chain carries TRBV19 and TRBJ1-5; 9 nucleotides match TRBD1. In germline, CDR1 is LNHDA, CDR2 SQIVND (reference sequence). J was trimmed by 6 bases and V by 4 bases; bases with no gene match: 7. This CDR3 is 15 amino acids long. The CDR3 DNA reads TGTGCCAGTAGTACCGGGACAGGGCTCGGTCAGCCCCAGCATTTT. It codes for CASSTGTGLGQPQHF.

The chain recombines TRBV27 with TRBJ1-5; tentatively, D is TRBD1 (5 bases). V was cut by 9 bases and J by 2 bases, with 26 bases left in between. Germline V lookup: CDR1 MNHEY, CDR2 SMNVEV (reference sequence). The CDR3 loop spans 18 amino acids. CDR3 in amino acids: CARNWADREPWGNQPQHF. Written as DNA, the CDR3 is TGTGCCAGAAACTGGGCCGACAGAGAACCGTGGGGCAATCAGCCCCAGCATTTT.

This rearrangement joins TRBV19 to TRBJ1-2, with 7 bases lining up with TRBD1. V was pared by 9 bases and J by 1 base, with 11 bases of the junction left unmatched. The CDR3 has 15 residues. Germline CDR1 and CDR2: LNHDA and SQIVND (reference sequence). CDR3 amino acids: CASFPSGTVNYGYTF. The CDR3, as DNA: TGTGCCAGCTTTCCGTCCGGGACAGTTAACTATGGCTACACCTTC.

This chain connects TRBV7-6 to TRBJ1-1, with no clear D. Trimming pared 3 bases from V and 0 bases from J, leaving 8 bases between. Germline loops: CDR1 SGHVS, CDR2 FNYEAQ. This CDR3 has 14 residues. The CDR3 reads CASSLARLNTEAFF. The CDR3 DNA follows: TGTGCCAGCAGCTTGGCCAGATTGAACACTGAAGCTTTCTTT. Filled out from reference TRBV7-6 and TRBJ1-1, the complete variable domain reads GAGVSQSPRYKVTKRGQDVALRCDPISGHVSLYWYRQALGQGPEFLTYFNYEAQQDKSGLPNDRFSAERPEGSISTLTIQRTEQRDSAMYRCASSLARLNTEAFFGQGTRLTVV.

The chain couples TRBV4-2 to TRBJ2-7, with TRBD1 matching over 8 bases. Germline-derived CDR1 and CDR2 are LGHNA and YNFKEQ. The CDR3 spans 15 residues. V dropped 4 bases and J dropped 5; count of bases not matched to a gene: 10. The CDR3 DNA reads TGTGCCAGCAGCCTTCAACGGACAGGGCGCCACGAGCAGTACTTC. Protein product: CASSLQRTGRHEQYF.

The chain joins TRBV5-6 to TRBJ2-1; no firm D call. The V gene lost 2 bases and the J gene lost 6 bases, with 9 bases spanning the gap. Germline CDR1 and CDR2: SGHDT and YYEEEE. There are 13 residues in the CDR3. The CDR3 DNA reads TGTGCCAGCAGCTTACTTTGGGCCAATGAGCAGTTCTTC. Its translation is CASSLLWANEQFF.

The chain links TRBV7-8 to TRBJ2-1; TRBD2 aligns across 11 bases. Germline assignment: CDR1 SGHVS and CDR2 FQNEAQ. The V segment lost 4 bases and the J segment 2 bases; nucleotides outside the gene matches: 4. CDR3 length equals 16 residues. This CDR3 is CASSYPGLAAYNEQFF. The CDR3 DNA sequence: TGTGCCAGCAGCTACCCGGGACTAGCGGCCTACAATGAGCAGTTCTTC.

The chain employs TRBV11-2 and TRBJ2-5; 9 bases fit TRBD1. The V and J ends lost 4 bases and 5 bases, in that order; junction bases with no gene match: 5. The CDR3 covers 14 residues. Per the germline V gene, CDR1 is SGHAT and CDR2 is FQNNGV. The CDR3 DNA sequence: TGTGCCAGCAGCTCACAGGGGGCTTGGGAGACCCAGTACTTC. Translated: CASSSQGAWETQYF. Based on the CDR3 plus reference TRBV11-2 and TRBJ2-5, the full variable domain is EAGVAQSPRYKIIEKRQSVAFWCNPISGHATLYWYQQILGQGPKLLIQFQNNGVVDDSQLPKDRFSAERLKGVDSTLKIQPAKLEDSAVYLCASSSQGAWETQYFGPGTRLLVL.

This clone was observed a single time. The rearrangement joins TRBV20-1 to TRBJ1-1; tentative D call: TRBD1 (5 bases). V gave up 0 bases and J gave up 11 bases, with 10 bases separating them. Germline CDR1 reads DFQATT; CDR2 reads SNEGSKA (reference sequence). This CDR3 contains 11 residues. The CDR3 DNA sequence: TGCAGTGCTAGAGATGGGGCAGTCGCTTTCTTT. Amino acid sequence: CSARDGAVAFF.

The V call is TRBV23-1, the J call TRBJ2-3; D remains unclear. Being an ORF, TRBV23-1 has a function that is uncertain. V lost 2 bases and J lost 6, with 9 bases in between. This CDR3 contains 13 residues. The CDR3: CASSQPLEDTQYF. The DNA of the CDR3 is TGCGCCAGCAGTCAACCTCTAGAGGATACGCAGTATTTT.

CDR3 in DNA: TGTGCCAGCAGTACAACAATAGGGAGGGCGACAGATACGCAGTATTTT. This encodes CASSTTIGRATDTQYF. V is TRBV11-3 and J is TRBJ2-3, with 7 positions matching TRBD2. CDR3 size: 16 residues. Per germline, CDR1 SGHNT and CDR2 YENEEA. Trimming took 6 bases from V and 3 from J; bases not matched to a gene: 12.

The chain carries TRBV7-9 and TRBJ1-2, with 7 bases fitting TRBD1. This CDR3 contains 15 residues. Germline CDR1 reads SEHNR; CDR2 reads FQNEAQ (reference sequence). J was trimmed by 12 bases and V by 4 bases; bases with no gene match: 17. CDR3 DNA: TGTGCCAGCAGCTCGACCCGACAGGGAATAGGGGCGAACACCTTC. Its translation is CASSSTRQGIGANTF.

The chain uses TRBV4-2 and TRBJ1-1; possibly TRBD1 for D (5 bases). Trimming removed 0 bases at V and 6 bases at J, with 14 bases between. Germline lookup yields CDR1 LGHNA and CDR2 YNFKEQ. The CDR3 has 15 residues. The CDR3 spells CASSQDQEGRAEAFF. The CDR3 nucleotides are TGTGCCAGCAGCCAAGATCAGGAGGGGCGGGCTGAAGCTTTCTTT.

The chain recombines TRBV27 with TRBJ2-1; D is ambiguous. This CDR3 has 13 amino acids. Germline V lookup: CDR1 MNHEY, CDR2 SMNVEV (reference sequence). V was clipped by 2 bases and J by 2 bases, with 4 bases between them. CDR3 residues: CASSLRAYNEQFF. CDR3 sequence (DNA): TGTGCCAGCAGTTTACGGGCCTACAATGAGCAGTTCTTC.

The chain couples TRBV28 to TRBJ2-2; 7 nucleotides match TRBD2. V lost 10 bases to trimming and J lost 8 bases; unmatched junction nucleotides: 13. The germline CDR1 and CDR2 sequences are MDHEN and SYDVKM. This CDR3 spans 14 amino acids. The CDR3 region has the DNA TGTGCCATCAGAAGACTAGCAGGTTTAGGGGAGCTGTTTTTT. Translation gives CAIRRLAGLGELFF. Full variable domain (missing parts from reference TRBV28 and TRBJ2-2): DVKVTQSSRYLVKRTGEKVFLECVQDMDHENMFWYRQDPGLGLRLIYFSYDVKMKEKGDIPEGYSVSREKKERFSLILESASTNQTSMYLCAIRRLAGLGELFFGEGSRLTVL.

The chain joins TRBV19 to TRBJ2-1; the match to TRBD2 covers 8 bases. Germline CDR1 is LNHDA and CDR2 is SQIVND (reference sequence). V dropped 4 bases and J dropped 2; count of bases not matched to a gene: 4. The length of the CDR3 is 15 residues. CDR3 DNA: TGTGCCAGTAGTAAGGTAGCGGGAACCTACAATGAGCAGTTCTTC. This encodes CASSKVAGTYNEQFF.